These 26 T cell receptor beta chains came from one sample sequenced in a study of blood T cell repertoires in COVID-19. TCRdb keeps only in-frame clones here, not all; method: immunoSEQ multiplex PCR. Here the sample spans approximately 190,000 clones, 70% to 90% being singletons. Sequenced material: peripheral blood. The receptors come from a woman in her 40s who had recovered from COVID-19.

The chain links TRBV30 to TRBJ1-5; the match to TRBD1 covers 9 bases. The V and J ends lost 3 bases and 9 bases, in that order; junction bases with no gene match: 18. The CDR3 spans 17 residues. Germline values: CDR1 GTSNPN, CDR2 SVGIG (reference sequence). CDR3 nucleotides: TGTGCCTGGAGCTCGGGGGCGGGACAGGGTGGTTTTCGGCCCCAGCATTTT. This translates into CAWSSGAGQGGFRPQHF.

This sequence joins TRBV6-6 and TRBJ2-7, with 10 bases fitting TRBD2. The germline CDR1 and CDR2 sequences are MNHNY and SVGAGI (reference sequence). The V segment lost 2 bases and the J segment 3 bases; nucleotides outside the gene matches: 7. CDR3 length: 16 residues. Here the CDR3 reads CASSYTTVAGGYEQYF. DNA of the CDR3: TGTGCCAGCAGTTACACGACGGTAGCGGGAGGCTACGAGCAGTACTTC.

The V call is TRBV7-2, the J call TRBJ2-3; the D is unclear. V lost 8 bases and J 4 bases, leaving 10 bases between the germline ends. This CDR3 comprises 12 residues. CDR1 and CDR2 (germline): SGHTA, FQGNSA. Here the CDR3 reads CASGSGADTQYF. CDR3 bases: TGTGCCAGCGGATCAGGCGCAGATACGCAGTATTTT.

CDR3 in DNA: TGTGCCACCTCCCCTGGGCAGGGGAACACCGGGGAGCTGTTTTTT. Translating gives CATSPGQGNTGELFF. The V and J genes are TRBV19 and TRBJ2-2, with D perhaps TRBD1 (5 bases). CDR3 length equals 15 residues. Germline assignment: CDR1 LNHDA and CDR2 SQIVND (reference sequence). V was pared by 10 bases and J by 1 base, with 16 bases between.

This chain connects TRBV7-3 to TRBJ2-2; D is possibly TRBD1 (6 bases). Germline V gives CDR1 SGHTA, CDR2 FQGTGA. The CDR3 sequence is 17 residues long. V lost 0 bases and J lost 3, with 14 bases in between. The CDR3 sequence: CASSLTFGQLDTGELFF. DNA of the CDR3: TGTGCCAGCAGCTTAACCTTCGGACAGTTGGACACCGGGGAGCTGTTTTTT.

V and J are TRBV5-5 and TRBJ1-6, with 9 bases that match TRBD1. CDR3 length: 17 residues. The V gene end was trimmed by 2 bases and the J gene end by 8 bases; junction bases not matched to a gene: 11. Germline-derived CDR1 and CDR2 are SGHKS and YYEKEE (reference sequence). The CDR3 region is CASSLSGTGREDSPLHF. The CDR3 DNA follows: TGTGCCAGCAGCTTATCCGGGACAGGGAGGGAGGATTCACCCCTCCACTTT.

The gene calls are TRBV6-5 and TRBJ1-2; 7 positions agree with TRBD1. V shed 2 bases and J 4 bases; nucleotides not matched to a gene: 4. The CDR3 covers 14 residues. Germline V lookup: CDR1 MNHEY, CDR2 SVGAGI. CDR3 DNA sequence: TGTGCCAGCAGTTACGGGACAGTCCCCTATGGCTACACCTTC. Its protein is CASSYGTVPYGYTF.

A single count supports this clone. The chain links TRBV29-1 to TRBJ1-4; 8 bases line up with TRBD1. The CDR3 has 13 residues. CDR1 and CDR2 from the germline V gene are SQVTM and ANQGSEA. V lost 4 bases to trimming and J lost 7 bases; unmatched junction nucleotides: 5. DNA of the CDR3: TGCAGCGTTGCGCGGACAGGGAGTGAAAAACTGTTTTTT. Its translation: CSVARTGSEKLFF.

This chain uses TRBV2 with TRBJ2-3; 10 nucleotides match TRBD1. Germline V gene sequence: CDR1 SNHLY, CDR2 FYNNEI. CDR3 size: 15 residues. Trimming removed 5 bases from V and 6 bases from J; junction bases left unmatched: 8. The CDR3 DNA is TGTGCCAGCAGTCCGGACAGGGGGTTCGGCGATACGCAGTATTTT. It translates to CASSPDRGFGDTQYF.

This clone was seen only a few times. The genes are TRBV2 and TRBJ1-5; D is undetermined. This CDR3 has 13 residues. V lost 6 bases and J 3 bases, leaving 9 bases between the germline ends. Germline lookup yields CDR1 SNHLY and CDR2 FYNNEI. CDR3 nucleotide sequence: TGTGCCAGCAGCTCCGGGGTCAATCAGCCCCAGCATTTT. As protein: CASSSGVNQPQHF.

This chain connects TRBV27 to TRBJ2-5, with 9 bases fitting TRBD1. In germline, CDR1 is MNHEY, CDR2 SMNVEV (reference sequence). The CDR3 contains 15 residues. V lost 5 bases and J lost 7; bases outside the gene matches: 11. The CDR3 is CASSRGQGDERTQYF. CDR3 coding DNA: TGTGCCAGCAGTCGGGGACAGGGAGACGAACGGACCCAGTACTTC.

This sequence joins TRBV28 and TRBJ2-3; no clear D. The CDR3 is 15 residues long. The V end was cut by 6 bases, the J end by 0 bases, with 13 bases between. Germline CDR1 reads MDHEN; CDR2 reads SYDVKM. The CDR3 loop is CASRKSTSSTDTQYF. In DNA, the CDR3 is TGTGCCAGCAGGAAGAGCACCTCTAGCACAGATACGCAGTATTTT.

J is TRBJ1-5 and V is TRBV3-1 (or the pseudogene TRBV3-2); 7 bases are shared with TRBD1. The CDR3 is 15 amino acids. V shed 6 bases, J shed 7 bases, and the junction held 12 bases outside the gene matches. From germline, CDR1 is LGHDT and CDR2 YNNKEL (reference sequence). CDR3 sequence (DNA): TGTGCCAGCAGTAGATCGTCAGGGGGTGCCCAGCCCCAGCATTTT. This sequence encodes CASSRSSGGAQPQHF.

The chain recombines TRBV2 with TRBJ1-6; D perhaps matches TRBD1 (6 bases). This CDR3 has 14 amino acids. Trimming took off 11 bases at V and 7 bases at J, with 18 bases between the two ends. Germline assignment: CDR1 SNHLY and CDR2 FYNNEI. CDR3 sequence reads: CAGQTGTWNSPLHF. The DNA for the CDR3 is TGTGCCGGCCAAACAGGGACGTGGAATTCACCCCTCCACTTT.

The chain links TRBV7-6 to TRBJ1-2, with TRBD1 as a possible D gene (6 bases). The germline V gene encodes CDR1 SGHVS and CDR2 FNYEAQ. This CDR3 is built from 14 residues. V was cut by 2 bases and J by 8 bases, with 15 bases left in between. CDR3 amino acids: CASSLTSGGRGYTF. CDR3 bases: TGTGCCAGCAGCTTAACATCGGGGGGGCGAGGCTACACCTTC.

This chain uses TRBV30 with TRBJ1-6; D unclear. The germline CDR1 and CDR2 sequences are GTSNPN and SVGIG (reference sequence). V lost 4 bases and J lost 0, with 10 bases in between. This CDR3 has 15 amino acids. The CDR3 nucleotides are TGTGCCTGGACGTCACAGAGCTCCTATAATTCACCCCTCCACTTT. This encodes CAWTSQSSYNSPLHF.

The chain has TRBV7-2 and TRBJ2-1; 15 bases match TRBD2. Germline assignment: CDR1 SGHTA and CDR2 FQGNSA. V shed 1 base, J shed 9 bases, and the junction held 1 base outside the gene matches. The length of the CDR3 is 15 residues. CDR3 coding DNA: TGTGCCAGCAGCTTAGTGGGACTAGCGGGAGGTGAGCAGTTCTTC. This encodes CASSLVGLAGGEQFF.

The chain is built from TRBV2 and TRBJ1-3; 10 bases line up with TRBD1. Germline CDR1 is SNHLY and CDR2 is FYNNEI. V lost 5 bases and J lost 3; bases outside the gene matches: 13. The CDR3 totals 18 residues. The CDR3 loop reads CASSLYADRGLGGNTIYF. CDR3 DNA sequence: TGTGCCAGCAGTCTTTATGCTGACAGGGGGCTTGGTGGAAACACCATATATTTT.

This CDR3 reads CASSLSRRESSPLHF. CDR3 DNA sequence: TGTGCCAGCAGCTTGTCGAGGAGGGAATCTTCACCCCTCCACTTT. The chain couples TRBV7-9 to TRBJ1-6; no clear D gene. Between the trimmed V and J ends, which lost 3 bases and 9 bases, there was a span of 15 bases. The V gene's germline CDR1 is SEHNR and CDR2 FQNEAQ (reference sequence). This CDR3 has 15 amino acids.

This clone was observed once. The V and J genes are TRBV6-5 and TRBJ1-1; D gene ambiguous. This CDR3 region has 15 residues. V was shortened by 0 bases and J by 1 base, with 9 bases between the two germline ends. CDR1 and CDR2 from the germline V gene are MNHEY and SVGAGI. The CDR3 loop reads CASSYSRRRNTEAFF. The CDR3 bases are TGTGCCAGCAGTTACTCGCGGAGGCGGAACACTGAAGCTTTCTTT.

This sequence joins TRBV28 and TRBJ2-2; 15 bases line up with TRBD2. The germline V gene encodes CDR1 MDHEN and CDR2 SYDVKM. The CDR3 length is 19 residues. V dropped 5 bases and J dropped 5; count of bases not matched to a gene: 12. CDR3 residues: CASSVASSGLAGGTGELFF. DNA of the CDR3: TGTGCCAGCAGTGTCGCCTCCTCGGGACTAGCGGGAGGAACCGGGGAGCTGTTTTTT.

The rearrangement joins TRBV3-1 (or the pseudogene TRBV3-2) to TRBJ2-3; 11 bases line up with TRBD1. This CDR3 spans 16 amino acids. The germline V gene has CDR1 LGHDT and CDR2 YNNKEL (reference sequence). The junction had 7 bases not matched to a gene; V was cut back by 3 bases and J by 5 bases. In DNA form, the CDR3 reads TGTGCCAGCAGCCATATTGGGACAGGGGGTAAAGATACGCAGTATTTT. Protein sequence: CASSHIGTGGKDTQYF.

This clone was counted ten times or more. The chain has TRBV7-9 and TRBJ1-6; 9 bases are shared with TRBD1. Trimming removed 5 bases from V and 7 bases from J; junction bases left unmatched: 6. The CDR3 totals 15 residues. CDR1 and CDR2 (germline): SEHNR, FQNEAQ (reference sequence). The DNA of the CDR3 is TGTGCCAGCAGCCTATTCGGGACAGGGAATTCACCCCTCCACTTT. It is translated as CASSLFGTGNSPLHF.

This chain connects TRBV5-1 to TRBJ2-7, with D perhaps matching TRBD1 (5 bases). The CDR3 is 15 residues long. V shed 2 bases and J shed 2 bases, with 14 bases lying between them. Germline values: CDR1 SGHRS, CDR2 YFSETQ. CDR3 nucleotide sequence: TGCGCCAGCAGCTTAGGGGCGACCGAGACCTACGAGCAGTACTTC. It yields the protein CASSLGATETYEQYF.

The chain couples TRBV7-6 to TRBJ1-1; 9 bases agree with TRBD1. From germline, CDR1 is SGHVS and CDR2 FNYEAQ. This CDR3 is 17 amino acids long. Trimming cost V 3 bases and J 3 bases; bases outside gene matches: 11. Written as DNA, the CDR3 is TGTGCCAGCAGCTTGGCCGGGACAGGGATGTTGGACACTGAAGCTTTCTTT. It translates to CASSLAGTGMLDTEAFF.

The CDR3 bases are TGTGCCAGTAGTCCCAGTACGGGGGGCTACACCTTC. Translated, it gives CASSPSTGGYTF. The V and J genes are TRBV19 and TRBJ1-2; D ambiguous. This CDR3 is 12 amino acids long. Trimming stripped 5 bases from V and 8 bases from J, with 12 bases between. The germline V gene has CDR1 LNHDA and CDR2 SQIVND (reference sequence).